This entry features one TCR beta chain sequence. The antigen remains undetermined. The sample's treatment: roughly 11-day PBMC culture with coronavirus spike peptide pools or control peptides (ViraFEST assay). This entry comes from a study of vaccination and CD4 T cells after COVID-19. Study overall: Nasal swab PCR detected SARS-CoV-2 in convalescent patients; 8 or 9 had mild disease, one severe. Two doses of either BNT162b2 or mRNA-1273 vaccine were given to participants.

Cultured CD4+ T cell DNA was sequenced using the Oncomine TCR Beta short-read assay. In TCRdb, the PCR reads were re-called with MiXCR into one record per CDR3 protein. The sample holds approximately 8,300 distinct CDR3 sequences, less than 80% seen once. The source of this sequence is a human donor with COVID-19. Sequenced here: cultured CD4+ T cells from blood, sampled after SARS-CoV-2 vaccination.

The CDR3 nucleotides read TGTGCCAGCAGTCCCTACAGGGTCCAGGAGACCCAGTACTTC. It translates to CASSPYRVQETQYF. The chain has TRBV6-2 or TRBV6-3 and TRBJ2-5; a possible D gene is TRBD1 (6 bases). This CDR3 has 14 amino acids. The V end lost 5 bases, the J end lost 5 bases, and 15 bases lay between the germline ends. The germline V gene has CDR1 MNHEY and CDR2 SVGEGT.